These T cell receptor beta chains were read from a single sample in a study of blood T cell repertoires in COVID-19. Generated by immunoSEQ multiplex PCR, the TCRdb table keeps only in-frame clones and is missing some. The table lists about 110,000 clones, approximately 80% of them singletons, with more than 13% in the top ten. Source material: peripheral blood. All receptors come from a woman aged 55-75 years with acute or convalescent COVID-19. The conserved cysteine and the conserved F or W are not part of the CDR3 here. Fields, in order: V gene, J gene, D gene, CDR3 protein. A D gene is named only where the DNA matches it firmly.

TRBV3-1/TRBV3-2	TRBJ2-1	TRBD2	ASSSRGTSGSGEQF
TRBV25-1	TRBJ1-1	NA	ASSESGRPEAF
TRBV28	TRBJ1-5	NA	ASSLQRRSQPQH
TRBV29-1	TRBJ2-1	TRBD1	SARTAGGASYNEQF
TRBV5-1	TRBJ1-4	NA	ASSEEGISNEKLF
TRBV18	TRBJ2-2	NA	ASSPRGGATGELF
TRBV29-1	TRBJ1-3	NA	SVVQGPGNTIY
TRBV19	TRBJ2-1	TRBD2	ASSMAASGGNEQF
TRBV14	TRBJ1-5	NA	ASSQGAHQPQH
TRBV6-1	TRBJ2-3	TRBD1	ASSENRGPDTQY
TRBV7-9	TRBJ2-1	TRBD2	ASSYLADSYNEQF
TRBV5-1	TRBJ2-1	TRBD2	ASRSAGGYNEQF
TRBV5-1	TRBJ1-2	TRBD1	ASSEGGDYGYT
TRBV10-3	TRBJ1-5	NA	AISESTVGGVNQPQH
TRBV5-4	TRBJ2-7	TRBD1	ASSFGQGDSYEQY
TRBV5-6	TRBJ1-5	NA	ASSRWGQPQH
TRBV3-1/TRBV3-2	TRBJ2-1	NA	ASSQGDTYNEQF
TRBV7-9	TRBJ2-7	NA	ASSLLVATYEQY
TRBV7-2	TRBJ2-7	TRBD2	ASSLGGGSNNEQY
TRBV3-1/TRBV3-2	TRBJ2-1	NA	ASSQGGGYNEQF
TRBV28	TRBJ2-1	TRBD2	ASGTSGNLYEQF
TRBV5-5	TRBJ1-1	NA	ASSLIGPTEAF
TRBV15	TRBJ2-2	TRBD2	ATSRDRGGSPMGGELF
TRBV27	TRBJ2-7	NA	ASSAGYTPYEQY
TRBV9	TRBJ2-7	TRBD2	ASSVEGTSGYEQY
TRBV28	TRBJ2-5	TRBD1	ASRPGGAGETQY
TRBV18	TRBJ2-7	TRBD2	ASSAQLAGVGYEQY
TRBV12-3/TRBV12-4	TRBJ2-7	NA	ASRGPPPYEQY
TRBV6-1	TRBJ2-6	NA	ASSEAYLFFGSGANVLT
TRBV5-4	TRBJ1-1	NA	ASNPDSGNTEAF
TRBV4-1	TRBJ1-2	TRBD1	ASRGNRGAYGYT
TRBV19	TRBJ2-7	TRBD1	ASSNRDRGSYEQY
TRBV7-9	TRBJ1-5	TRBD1	ASSPGGAKDQPQH
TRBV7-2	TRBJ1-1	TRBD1	ASSLGGQGKAEAF
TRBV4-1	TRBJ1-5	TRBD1	ASSQGRTGSGLSNQPQH